The 13 T cell receptor beta chains listed next were all sequenced from one sample in a study of technical replicates of blood from a handful of donors (dated by TCRdb to about 2017). The method was the immunoSEQ multiplex PCR assay. TCRdb took over this immuneACCESS table, retaining in-frame rearrangements with V and J assigned. Such tables are incomplete; in checked studies, under half of the missing clones stem from an unresolved V gene, and the remainder is unexplained. This sample is represented by 56,000 or so clones; around 95% of them were singletons. The ten largest clones add up to around 4% of the sample. What was sequenced was PBMCs. These receptors originate from a human donor in good health. Some clones in this sample may be carry-over from other donors' samples.

CDR3 amino acids: CASSLELTSGYGEQFF. The DNA for the CDR3 is TGCGCCAGCAGCTTGGAGCTGACTAGCGGGTATGGTGAGCAGTTCTTC. V usage is TRBV5-1 and J usage is TRBJ2-1; 10 nucleotides align to TRBD2. Losses at the gene ends were 0 bases for V and 9 bases for J; bases not matched to a gene: 9. The CDR3 is made up of 16 amino acids. Germline V gene lookup returns CDR1 SGHRS and CDR2 YFSETQ.

The chain is built from TRBV9 and TRBJ2-1; the match to TRBD2 covers 7 bases. The trim removed 0 bases at V and 5 bases at J, leaving 5 bases unmatched. The CDR3 has 15 residues. CDR1 and CDR2 (germline): SGDLS, YYNGEE. CDR3 protein: CASSVVGGLNNEQFF. The CDR3 DNA sequence: TGTGCCAGCAGCGTAGTTGGGGGACTAAACAATGAGCAGTTCTTC.

The V and J genes are TRBV5-4 and TRBJ2-3; no clear D. CDR1 and CDR2 from the germline V gene are SGHNT and YYREEE (reference sequence). Between the trimmed V and J ends, which lost 4 bases and 4 bases, there was a span of 7 bases. The CDR3 consists of 12 residues. CDR3 loop: CASSAQSDTQYF. DNA for the CDR3: TGTGCCAGCAGCGCCCAGTCAGATACGCAGTATTTT.

The chain carries TRBV19 and TRBJ1-6; D ambiguous. Trimming left V 6 bases short and J 7 bases short, with 13 bases between. The V gene's germline CDR1 is LNHDA and CDR2 SQIVND (reference sequence). CDR3 size: 14 residues. The CDR3 spells CASSRTWENSPLHF. The DNA for the CDR3 is TGTGCCAGTAGCAGGACCTGGGAGAATTCACCCCTCCACTTT.

V gene TRBV13 combines with J gene TRBJ2-1, with a weak D call TRBD2 (5 bases). The V and J ends lost 5 bases and 2 bases respectively, with 10 bases between them. The CDR3 has 14 amino acids. CDR1 PRHDT and CDR2 FYEKMQ come from the germline V gene (reference sequence). The CDR3 loop is CASSPPGAYNEQFF. The CDR3, as DNA: TGTGCCAGCAGCCCCCCCGGGGCCTACAATGAGCAGTTCTTC. Complete variable domain (other parts from reference TRBV13 and TRBJ2-1): AAGVIQSPRHLIKEKRETATLKCYPIPRHDTVYWYQQGPGQDPQFLISFYEKMQSDKGSIPDRFSAQQFSDYHSELNMSSLELGDSALYFCASSPPGAYNEQFFGPGTRLTVL.

This clone has just one count. The rearrangement uses TRBV4-1 and TRBJ2-2; TRBD2 might be the D (5 bases). Germline V gives CDR1 MGHRA, CDR2 YSYEKL. The V and J ends lost 4 bases and 2 bases respectively, with 14 bases between them. This CDR3 is 16 amino acids long. The CDR3 protein is CASSLRDRVNTGELFF. DNA of the CDR3: TGCGCCAGCAGCCTCCGGGATCGGGTAAACACCGGGGAGCTGTTTTTT.

This chain links TRBV5-1 with TRBJ1-2; 9 nucleotides line up with TRBD1. The CDR3 contains 16 residues. The V gene's germline CDR1 is SGHRS and CDR2 YFSETQ. V was clipped by 4 bases and J by 5 bases; unmatched bases: 12. The CDR3 protein is CASSQTGGAGKYGYTF. The CDR3 region has the DNA TGCGCCAGCAGCCAAACAGGGGGCGCGGGGAAATATGGCTACACCTTC.

CDR3 coding DNA: TGTGCCAGCAGCCAGGGGAGGGAGCACCACGAGCAGTACTTC. Translating gives CASSQGREHHEQYF. The gene calls are TRBV4-2 and TRBJ2-7; 7 bases are a match to TRBD2. The CDR3 contains 14 residues. V was pared by 3 bases and J by 5 bases, with 7 bases of the junction left unmatched. The germline V gene has CDR1 LGHNA and CDR2 YNFKEQ.

This clone has only a few counts. The V and J genes are TRBV5-1 and TRBJ1-1, with D unclear. Germline V gives CDR1 SGHRS, CDR2 YFSETQ. Trimming left V 4 bases short and J 2 bases short, with 15 bases between. The CDR3 runs to 15 residues. The CDR3: CASSQNVGSNTEAFF. For the CDR3, the DNA is TGCGCCAGCAGCCAAAACGTCGGGTCTAACACTGAAGCTTTCTTT. The complete variable domain, with remaining parts taken from reference TRBV5-1 and TRBJ1-1, reads KAGVTQTPRYLIKTRGQQVTLSCSPISGHRSVSWYQQTPGQGLQFLFEYFSETQRNKGNFPGRFSGRQFSNSRSEMNVSTLELGDSALYLCASSQNVGSNTEAFFGQGTRLTVV.

The table lists this clone with a few counts. V is TRBV7-8 and J is TRBJ1-2; D remains ambiguous. The CDR3 is 14 amino acids. The V gene's germline CDR1 is SGHVS and CDR2 FQNEAQ. The V gene lost 0 bases and the J gene lost 7 bases, with 12 bases spanning the gap. CDR3: CASSLAMAGRGYTF. The CDR3 DNA reads as TGTGCCAGCAGCTTAGCGATGGCAGGCCGTGGCTACACCTTC.

This clone has only one observation. V gene TRBV4-3 combines with J gene TRBJ2-1; 7 bases match TRBD2. The CDR3 spans 16 residues. The V segment lost 3 bases and the J segment 1 base; nucleotides outside the gene matches: 6. The germline V gene encodes CDR1 LGHNA and CDR2 YSLEER. The CDR3 nucleotides read TGCGCCAGCAGCCACGTCGGAGCGGGGTCCTACAATGAGCAGTTCTTC. Its protein product is CASSHVGAGSYNEQFF.

The rearrangement uses TRBV6-1 and TRBJ2-7; 7 nucleotides align to TRBD1. This CDR3 is 13 amino acids long. In germline, CDR1 is MNHNS, CDR2 SASEGT. Losses at the gene ends were 2 bases for V and 5 bases for J; bases not matched to a gene: 3. The CDR3 sequence is CASSERTGHEQYF. The CDR3 bases are TGTGCCAGCAGTGAAAGGACAGGACACGAGCAGTACTTC.

The chain recombines TRBV5-4 with TRBJ2-1; 12 bases are shared with TRBD1. The germline gives CDR1 SGHNT, CDR2 YYREEE (reference sequence). This CDR3 contains 16 residues. With 4 bases clipped from V and 8 bases from J, the junction kept 10 bases outside the gene matches. The CDR3 nucleotides read TGTGCCAGCAGCCTAAAGTCGGGACAGGGGGCGGATGAGCAGTTCTTC. It encodes CASSLKSGQGADEQFF.